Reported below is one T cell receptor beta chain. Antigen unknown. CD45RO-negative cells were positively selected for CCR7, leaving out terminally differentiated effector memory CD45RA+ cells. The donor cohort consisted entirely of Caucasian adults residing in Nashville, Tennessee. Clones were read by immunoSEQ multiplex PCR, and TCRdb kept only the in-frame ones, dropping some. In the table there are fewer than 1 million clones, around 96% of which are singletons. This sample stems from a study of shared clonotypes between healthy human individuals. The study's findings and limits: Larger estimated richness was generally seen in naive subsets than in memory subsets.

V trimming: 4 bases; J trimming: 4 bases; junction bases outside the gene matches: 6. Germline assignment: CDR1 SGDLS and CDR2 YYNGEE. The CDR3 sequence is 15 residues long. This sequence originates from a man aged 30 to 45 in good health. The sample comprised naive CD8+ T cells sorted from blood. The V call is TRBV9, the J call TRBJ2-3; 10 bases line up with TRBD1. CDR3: CASSPGQGFADTQYF. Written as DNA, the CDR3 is TGTGCCAGCAGCCCGGGACAGGGGTTCGCAGATACGCAGTATTTT.